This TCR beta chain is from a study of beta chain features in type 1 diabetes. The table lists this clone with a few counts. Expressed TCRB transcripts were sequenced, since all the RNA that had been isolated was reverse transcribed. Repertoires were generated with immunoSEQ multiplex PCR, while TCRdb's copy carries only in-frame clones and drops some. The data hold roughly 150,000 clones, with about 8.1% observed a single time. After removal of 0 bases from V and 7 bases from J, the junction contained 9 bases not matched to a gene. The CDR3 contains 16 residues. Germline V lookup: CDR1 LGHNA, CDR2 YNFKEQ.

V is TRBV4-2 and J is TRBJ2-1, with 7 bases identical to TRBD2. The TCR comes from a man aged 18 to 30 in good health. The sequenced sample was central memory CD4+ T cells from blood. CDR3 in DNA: TGTGCCAGCAGCCAAGACCGGGGCGGGGGTATTAATGAGCAGTTCTTC. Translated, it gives CASSQDRGGGINEQFF.